This T cell receptor beta chain emerged from a study of T cells after posttransplantation cyclophosphamide. Controls had myeloablative marrow grafts with methotrexate and calcineurin inhibitor, sampled at 1 year. The junction had 5 bases not matched to a gene; V was cut back by 5 bases and J by 0 bases. Germline values: CDR1 SGHRS, CDR2 YFSETQ. The length of the CDR3 is 15 residues. Sequenced by immunoSEQ multiplex PCR; TCRdb stores in-frame clones only, minus some. The sample carries around 9,400 clones, about 90% recorded once. The chain has TRBV5-1 and TRBJ1-5; 7 bases are shared with TRBD1. Sequenced here: PBMCs, sampled roughly 67 weeks after allogeneic stem cell transplant with calcineurin inhibitor and methotrexate. This sequence was found in a male patient aged 50 to 59 who received an allogeneic stem cell transplant from an unrelated donor, was CMV-positive, and had chronic GVHD only. The graft donor may be the source of some T cells. CDR3 sequence: CASRGGDSSNQPQHF. CDR3 DNA sequence: TGCGCCAGCAGAGGTGGGGACAGTAGCAATCAGCCCCAGCATTTT.